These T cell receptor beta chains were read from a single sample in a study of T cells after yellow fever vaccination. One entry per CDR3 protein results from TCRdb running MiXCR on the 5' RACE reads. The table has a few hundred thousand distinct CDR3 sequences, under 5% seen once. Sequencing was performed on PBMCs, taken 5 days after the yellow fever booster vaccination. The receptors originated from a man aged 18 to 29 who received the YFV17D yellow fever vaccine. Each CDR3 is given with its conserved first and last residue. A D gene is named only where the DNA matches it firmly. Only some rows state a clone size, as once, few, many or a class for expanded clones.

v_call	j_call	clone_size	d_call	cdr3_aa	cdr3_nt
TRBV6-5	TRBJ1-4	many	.	CASSYSGGANEKLFF	TGTGCCAGCAGTTACTCGGGCGGAGCTAATGAAAAACTGTTTTTT
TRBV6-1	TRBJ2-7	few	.	CASSVGRIYEQYF	TGTGCCAGCAGCGTGGGACGGATCTACGAGCAGTACTTC
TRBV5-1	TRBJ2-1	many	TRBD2	CASSSDQLAGGNEQFF	TGCGCCAGCAGCTCGGATCAACTAGCGGGGGGTAATGAGCAGTTCTTC
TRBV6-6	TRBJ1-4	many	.	CASVSTDKEEKLFF	TGTGCCAGCGTGAGCACAGACAAAGAGGAAAAACTGTTTTTT
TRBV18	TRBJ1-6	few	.	CASSPRAGHNSPLHF	TGTGCCAGCTCACCGAGAGCAGGGCACAATTCACCCCTCCACTTT
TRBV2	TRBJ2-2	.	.	CASTRNTGELFF	TGTGCCAGCACCAGGAACACCGGGGAGCTGTTTTTT
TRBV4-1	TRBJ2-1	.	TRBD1	CASSQATGGSYNEQFF	TGCGCCAGCAGCCAGGCTACAGGGGGCTCCTACAATGAGCAGTTCTTC
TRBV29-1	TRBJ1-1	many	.	CSVDVTGTEAFF	TGCAGCGTTGATGTAACAGGGACAGAAGCTTTCTTT
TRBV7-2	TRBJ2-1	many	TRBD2	CASSIAGGVWEQFF	TGTGCCAGCAGTATAGCGGGGGGGGTTTGGGAGCAGTTCTTC
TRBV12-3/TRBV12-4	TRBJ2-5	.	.	CASRDGFQETQYF	TGTGCCAGCAGGGACGGATTCCAAGAGACCCAGTACTTC
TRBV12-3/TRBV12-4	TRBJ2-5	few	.	CASSLSAGPLGAQYF	TGTGCCAGCAGTTTAAGTGCAGGTCCCCTTGGGGCCCAGTACTTC
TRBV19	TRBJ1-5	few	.	CASKDRPRVSNQPQHF	TGTGCCAGTAAAGACAGGCCGCGCGTTAGCAATCAGCCCCAGCATTTT
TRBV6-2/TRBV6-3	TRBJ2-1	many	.	CASSYSGPNNEQFF	TGTGCCAGCAGTTACTCGGGACCCAACAATGAGCAGTTCTTC
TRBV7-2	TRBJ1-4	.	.	CASSLAERSEGVGEKLFF	TGTGCCAGCAGCTTAGCTGAACGGTCAGAGGGCGTTGGGGAAAAACTGTTTTTT
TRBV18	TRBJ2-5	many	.	CASSPSAETQYF	TGTGCCAGCTCACCCTCAGCAGAGACCCAGTACTTC
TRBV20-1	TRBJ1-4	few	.	CSARAATNEKLFF	TGCAGTGCTAGAGCTGCAACTAATGAAAAACTGTTTTTT